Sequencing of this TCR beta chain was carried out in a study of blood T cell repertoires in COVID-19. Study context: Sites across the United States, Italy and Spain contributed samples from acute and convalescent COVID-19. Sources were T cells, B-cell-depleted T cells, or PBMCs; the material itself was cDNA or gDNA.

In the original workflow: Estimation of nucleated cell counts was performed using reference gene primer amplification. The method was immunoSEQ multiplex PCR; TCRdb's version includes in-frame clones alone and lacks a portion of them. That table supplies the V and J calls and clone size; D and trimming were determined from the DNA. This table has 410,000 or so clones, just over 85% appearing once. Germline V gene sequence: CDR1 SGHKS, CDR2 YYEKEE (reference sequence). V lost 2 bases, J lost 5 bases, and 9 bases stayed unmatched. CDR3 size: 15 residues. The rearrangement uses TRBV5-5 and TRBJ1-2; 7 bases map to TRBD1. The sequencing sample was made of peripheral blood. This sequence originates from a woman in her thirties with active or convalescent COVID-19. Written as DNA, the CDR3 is TGTGCCAGCAGCTTCACAGGGGATCGTCGGTATGGCTACACCTTC. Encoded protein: CASSFTGDRRYGYTF.